This note documents a single T cell receptor (beta chain) sequence. The sample is drawn from a study of cytomegalovirus exposure and HLA in healthy donors. PCR used 60 Vbeta primers and 13 Jbeta primers. The protocol was immunoSEQ multiplex PCR, while the TCRdb copy is restricted to in-frame clones and leaves out a portion. The sample lists 90,000 to 120,000 clones; approximately 76% were seen once. V lost 3 bases and J lost 0, with 12 bases in between. Germline V gene data show CDR1 as MDHEN and CDR2 as SYDVKM. The CDR3 consists of 15 residues. The sample taken for sequencing was PBMCs. The sequence came from a man in his late teens or twenties in good health and CMV-seronegative. V gene TRBV28 combines with J gene TRBJ2-7; maybe TRBD1 (6 bases). In nucleotides, the CDR3 is TGTGCCAGCAGTTTCTGGGGACAAGGCTCCTACGAGCAGTACTTC. It codes for CASSFWGQGSYEQYF.